Detailed here is one TCR beta chain. Its antigen is unknown. This sample was included in a study of identical twins. Findings and limits, study-wide: Invariant populations such as MAIT and iNKT cells could partly muddle zero-insertion analyses. Out-of-frame alpha sequences common to twins exhibited a surplus of low generation probability. The degree of excess twin sharing was weaker in beta out-of-frame sequences.

V shed 4 bases and J 6 bases; nucleotides not matched to a gene: 4. CDR3 length equals 13 residues. Germline V lookup: CDR1 MDHEN, CDR2 SYDVKM. Unique molecular identifiers were in the cDNA, with template-switch universal primer binding. MiXCR, applied by TCRdb to the 5' RACE reads, yields one record per CDR3 protein. The sample records under 300,000 distinct CDR3 sequences, roughly 13% being singletons. This sample also appeared in a second study, on yellow fever vaccine responses in identical twins.

This chain uses TRBV28 with TRBJ2-7; 9 nucleotides line up with TRBD2. The sequenced sample consisted of memory (CD45RO+) T cells sorted from blood. The receptor's source is a woman under 30 in good health. DNA of the CDR3: TGTGCCAGCAGTTCCGGGACTAGCAGCGAGCAGTACTTC. Translated: CASSSGTSSEQYF. Full variable domain (remainder filled in from reference TRBV28 and TRBJ2-7): DVKVTQSSRYLVKRTGEKVFLECVQDMDHENMFWYRQDPGLGLRLIYFSYDVKMKEKGDIPEGYSVSREKKERFSLILESASTNQTSMYLCASSSGTSSEQYFGPGTRLTVT.